The 20 T cell receptor beta chains presented below share a single source sample, sequenced in a study of blood T cells in healthy people across ages. Through a sample-barcoded 5' primer and a J-beta primer mix, a second PCR was run for roughly 6 to 11 cycles. TCRdb reprocessed the 5' RACE reads via MiXCR and lists one record per CDR3 protein. Among about 640,000 distinct CDR3 sequences listed, under 70% were seen once. Specimen: blood. The source is a man in his fifties or sixties in good health.

The chain employs TRBV3-1 and TRBJ2-1; TRBD2 aligns across 8 bases. The V segment lost 7 bases and the J segment 3 bases; nucleotides outside the gene matches: 2. The germline gives CDR1 LGHDT, CDR2 YNNKEL (reference sequence). CDR3 length equals 13 residues. The CDR3 nucleotides are TGTGCCAGCAACCTAGCGGGCTACAATGAGCAGTTCTTC. It specifies CASNLAGYNEQFF.

This clonotype was seen a handful of times. This chain links TRBV4-1 with TRBJ1-6; 8 nucleotides match TRBD1. V gave up 8 bases and J gave up 10 bases; unmatched junction bases: 13. Germline lookup yields CDR1 MGHRA and CDR2 YSYEKL. The CDR3 contains 15 residues. In DNA, the CDR3 is TGCGCCAGCGAACGAGGACAGGGCGCGCGATCACCCCTCCACTTT. Its protein product is CASERGQGARSPLHF.

This clonotype has more than one count but fewer than ten. The V call is TRBV7-2, the J call TRBJ2-5; perhaps TRBD1 as D (5 bases). Trimming pared 4 bases from V and 5 bases from J, leaving 11 bases between. There are 13 residues in the CDR3. Germline V gene data show CDR1 as SGHTA and CDR2 as FQGNSA. The CDR3 DNA reads as TGTGCCAGCAGCTGGGGCAGGGATGAGACCCAGTACTTC. Translating gives CASSWGRDETQYF.

The genes are TRBV18 and TRBJ2-1; 8 bases are shared with TRBD2. J gave up 7 bases and V 3 bases, and 8 bases lay outside the gene matches. Germline assignment: CDR1 KGHSH and CDR2 LQKENI. The CDR3 sequence is 15 residues long. The CDR3 sequence: CASSPLAGFGNEQFF. The CDR3, as DNA: TGTGCCAGCTCACCCCTAGCGGGTTTTGGGAATGAGCAGTTCTTC.

This clonotype turned up a few times. The junction does not match germline at one end; this may be a read error. This rearrangement joins TRBV5-1 to TRBJ2-5, with 13 bases lining up with TRBD2. CDR1 and CDR2 (germline): SGHRS, YFSETQ. The CDR3 extends over 16 amino acids. The CDR3 bases are TGTGCCAGCAGTAGAGGACTAGCGGGGGACCAAGAGACCCAGTACTTC. It yields the protein CASSRGLAGDQETQYF.

The chain has TRBV20-1 and TRBJ1-1; 7 positions agree with TRBD1. V trimming: 5 bases; J trimming: 5 bases; junction bases outside the gene matches: 8. CDR3 size: 13 residues. Per the germline V gene, CDR1 is DFQATT and CDR2 is SNEGSKA (reference sequence). The CDR3 nucleotides are TGCAGTGCTCCCGGACAGGTCAAGACTGAAGCTTTCTTT. This encodes CSAPGQVKTEAFF.

The chain joins TRBV7-7 to TRBJ2-1; weak D call: TRBD2 (7 bases). The CDR3 consists of 17 residues. V dropped 5 bases and J dropped 9 bases, with 26 bases sitting between them. Germline CDR1 reads SSHAT; CDR2 reads FNYEAQ (reference sequence). CDR3 nucleotide sequence: TGTGCCAGCAGCAAAGACTCAACTCGGGGGGCCGCGGGTGAGCAGTTCTTC. Its protein product is CASSKDSTRGAAGEQFF. Using reference TRBV7-7 and TRBJ2-1 for the parts outside the CDR3, the full variable domain is GAGVSQSPRYKVTKRGQDVTLRCDPISSHATLYWYQQALGQGPEFLTYFNYEAQPDKSGLPSDRFSAERPEGSISTLTIQRTEQRDSAMYRCASSKDSTRGAAGEQFFGPGTRLTVL.

This clonotype was seen only once. V is TRBV21-1 and J is TRBJ1-4; the table's D call of TRBD1 was not tested on the DNA. TRBV21-1 is assigned pseudogene status. CDR3 length: 12 amino acids. The CDR3 DNA sequence: TGTGCCACCTGGGACGGCGATGAAAAACTGTTTTTT. Translation: CATWDGDEKLFF.

This clonotype turned up a few times. The V gene is TRBV6-2 or TRBV6-3, the J gene TRBJ2-1; a possible D gene is TRBD2 (7 bases). The germline V gene encodes CDR1 MNHEY and CDR2 SVGEGT. V dropped 0 bases and J dropped 10 bases, with 16 bases sitting between them. The CDR3 extends over 15 amino acids. CDR3 nucleotide sequence: TGTGCCAGCAGTTACTCGATGGACCGGGGGGCGGAGCAGTTCTTC. It specifies CASSYSMDRGAEQFF.

CDR3 nucleotide sequence: TGTGCCAGCAGTTCCATTATCCCACACGTGGGGACGACTGAGCAGTACTTC. Translated, it gives CASSSIIPHVGTTEQYF. The chain is built from TRBV28 and TRBJ2-5, with D perhaps given as TRBD1 or TRBD2 (5 bases each). The germline V gene has CDR1 MDHEN and CDR2 SYDVKM. Trimming took 4 bases from V and 11 from J, leaving 29 bases between them. This CDR3 region has 17 residues. Together with reference TRBV28 and TRBJ2-5, the CDR3 gives the full variable domain: DVKVTQSSRYLVKRTGEKVFLECVQDMDHENMFWYRQDPGLGLRLIYFSYDVKMKEKGDIPEGYSVSREKKERFSLILESASTNQTSMYLCASSSIIPHVGTTEQYFGPGTRLLVL.

The chain is built from TRBV18 and TRBJ2-7; D might be TRBD1 or TRBD2, each matching 5 bases. V gave up 3 bases and J gave up 5 bases, with 8 bases separating them. Germline loops: CDR1 KGHSH, CDR2 LQKENI. The CDR3 is 12 residues long. The CDR3 nucleotides read TGTGCCAGCTCACCGGGACCCCACGAGCAGTACTTC. Translation gives CASSPGPHEQYF.

The rearrangement links TRBV7-9 to TRBJ2-7; TRBD2 aligns across 7 bases. The J call may be mistaken, given a closer DNA end match to TRBJ2-5. Germline assignment: CDR1 SEHNR and CDR2 FQNEAQ (reference sequence). The CDR3 contains 16 residues. For the CDR3, the DNA is TGTGCCAGCAGCTTACGAGCATCGCGGGGGTGGGAGACCCAGTACTTC. Protein product: CASSLRASRGWETQYF.

This clonotype was picked up a small number of times. The rearrangement uses TRBV29-1 and TRBJ2-1, with D tentatively TRBD2 (5 bases). This CDR3 is 14 amino acids long. V lost 2 bases and J 4 bases, leaving 12 bases between the germline ends. Germline values: CDR1 SQVTM, CDR2 ANQGSEA. The CDR3 nucleotides read TGCAGCGTTGAACGGGGATTGGAGTACAATGAGCAGTTCTTC. Translated, it gives CSVERGLEYNEQFF.

This chain joins TRBV12-3 or TRBV12-4 and TRBJ2-5; 7 bases align to TRBD2. J lost 3 bases, V lost 3 bases, and 7 bases had no gene match. The CDR3 contains 15 residues. This CDR3 is CASSFLGGIKETQYF. The CDR3 DNA reads TGTGCCAGCAGTTTCCTCGGGGGGATTAAAGAGACCCAGTACTTC.

The rearrangement uses TRBV20-1 and TRBJ2-3; D uncertain. The CDR3 consists of 8 residues. Germline V gene data show CDR1 as DFQATT and CDR2 as SNEGSKA (reference sequence). V lost 5 bases, J lost 14 bases, and 8 bases lay in between. The CDR3: CSAAGRYF. In DNA form, the CDR3 reads TGCAGTGCTGCCGGTCGGTATTTT.

This clonotype turned up a few times. The chain links TRBV25-1 to TRBJ2-3; D uncertain. The V end lost 4 bases, the J end lost 6 bases, and 11 bases lay between the germline ends. Germline values: CDR1 MGHDK, CDR2 SYGVNS. This CDR3 is 13 amino acids long. The CDR3 nucleotides are TGTGCCAGCAGTGCCGTCGCCGGGGATACGCAGTATTTT. It translates to CASSAVAGDTQYF.

The chain uses TRBV7-9 and TRBJ1-6; the D gene is possibly TRBD1 (5 bases). Germline-derived CDR1 and CDR2 are SEHNR and FQNEAQ (reference sequence). This CDR3 spans 14 amino acids. Trimming took 6 bases from V and 7 from J, leaving 13 bases between them. The CDR3 sequence: CASRAGTANSPLHF. The CDR3 nucleotides are TGTGCCAGCAGGGCCGGGACGGCGAATTCACCCCTCCACTTT.

The chain joins TRBV6-5 to TRBJ2-7; the match to TRBD2 covers 8 bases. J lost 10 bases, V lost 2 bases, and 4 bases had no gene match. Germline CDR1 and CDR2: MNHEY and SVGAGI. The CDR3 loop spans 12 amino acids. CDR3 region: CASSYPGGAQYF. DNA for the CDR3: TGTGCCAGCAGTTACCCCGGGGGGGCCCAGTACTTC.

This clonotype was recorded only once. This rearrangement joins TRBV25-1 to TRBJ1-4, with 8 bases aligning to TRBD1. Germline trimming cut 5 bases from V and 0 bases from J; bases unmatched to any gene: 14. Germline V CDR1 and CDR2: MGHDK, SYGVNS. This CDR3 region has 19 residues. CDR3 DNA sequence: TGTGCCAGCAGTTCCGGGACAGGTCAAGACCCAGCAACTAATGAAAAACTGTTTTTT. Its translation: CASSSGTGQDPATNEKLFF. Full variable domain (remainder filled in from reference TRBV25-1 and TRBJ1-4): EADIYQTPRYLVIGTGKKITLECSQTMGHDKMYWYQQDPGMELHLIHYSYGVNSTEKGDLSSESTVSRIRTEHFPLTLESARPSHTSQYLCASSSGTGQDPATNEKLFFGSGTQLSVL.

The rearrangement uses TRBV6-1 and TRBJ2-3; D may be TRBD2 (6 bases). This CDR3 spans 13 amino acids. Germline V gives CDR1 MNHNS, CDR2 SASEGT. V lost 7 bases and J lost 5, with 13 bases in between. The CDR3 loop is CASNSGPGDTQYF. CDR3 DNA sequence: TGTGCCAGCAATAGCGGACCGGGAGATACGCAGTATTTT.